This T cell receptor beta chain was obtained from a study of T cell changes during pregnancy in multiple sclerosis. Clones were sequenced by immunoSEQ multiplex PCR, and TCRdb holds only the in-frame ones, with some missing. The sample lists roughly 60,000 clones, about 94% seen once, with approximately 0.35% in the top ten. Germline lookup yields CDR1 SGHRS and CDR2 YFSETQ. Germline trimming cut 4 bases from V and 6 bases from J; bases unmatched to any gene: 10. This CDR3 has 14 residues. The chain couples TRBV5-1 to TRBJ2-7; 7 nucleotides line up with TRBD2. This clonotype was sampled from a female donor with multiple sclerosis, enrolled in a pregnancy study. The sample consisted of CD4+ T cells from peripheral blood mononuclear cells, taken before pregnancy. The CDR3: CASSPILAAGEQYF. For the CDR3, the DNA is TGCGCCAGCAGCCCGATTCTAGCGGCAGGCGAGCAGTACTTC.